This entry lists 9 T cell receptor beta chains sequenced from one sample in a study of T cell changes during pregnancy in multiple sclerosis (dated by TCRdb to the late 2010s). Library preparation was by the immunoSEQ multiplex PCR assay. TCRdb re-hosts the immuneACCESS table, in-frame sequences only. Its copies lack some clones; in the studies checked, an unresolved V gene accounts for under half of them, and the cause for the rest is not known. A total of roughly 60,000 clones appear in this sample, around nine tenths of them only once. In total, the top ten clones hold roughly 1.5% of the sample. Sequencing was performed on peripheral blood, taken in the second trimester of pregnancy. These receptors were taken from a female donor with multiple sclerosis, enrolled in a pregnancy study.

The CDR3 loop is CASSLYNSGQYF. The CDR3 DNA is TGTGCCAGCAGCTTATATAACTCCGGGCAGTACTTC. The chain uses TRBV7-9 and TRBJ2-7; D unclear. Germline assignment: CDR1 SEHNR and CDR2 FQNEAQ (reference sequence). The CDR3 consists of 12 residues. Trimming took off 2 bases at V and 9 bases at J, with 11 bases between the two ends.

The V gene is TRBV29-1, the J gene TRBJ2-1, with 10 positions matching TRBD2. The J segment lost 0 bases and the V segment lost 6 bases, leaving 14 bases of the junction unmatched. The germline V gene encodes CDR1 SQVTM and CDR2 ANQGSEA. The CDR3 contains 18 residues. The DNA of the CDR3 is TGCAGCGTCGACGGACTAGCGGAATCTTCGAGCTCCTACAATGAGCAGTTCTTC. Its protein product is CSVDGLAESSSSYNEQFF.

The chain couples TRBV6-1 to TRBJ1-3; D not resolved. CDR1 is MNHNS and CDR2 is SASEGT in the germline V gene. CDR3 length: 16 residues. Trimming took 1 base from V and 0 from J, leaving 10 bases between them. This chain's CDR3 is CASSEVVAPSGNTIYF. CDR3 DNA: TGTGCCAGCAGTGAAGTTGTGGCTCCCTCTGGAAACACCATATATTTT.

This rearrangement joins TRBV6-5 to TRBJ1-5; D gene unclear. The CDR3 consists of 16 residues. The germline CDR1 and CDR2 sequences are MNHEY and SVGAGI. Trimming stripped 0 bases from V and 3 bases from J, with 12 bases between. The CDR3 bases are TGTGCCAGCAGTTACTCGTTTAGAGGGCCCAATCAGCCCCAGCATTTT. Its protein is CASSYSFRGPNQPQHF.

The rearrangement links TRBV6-5 to TRBJ1-1; D gene unclear. Germline CDR1 MNHEY, CDR2 SVGAGI. Trimming pared 0 bases from V and 8 bases from J, leaving 13 bases between. The CDR3 runs to 14 residues. CDR3 bases: TGTGCCAGCAGTTACTCGTACCTGAGAGAGGAAGCTTTCTTT. Translated, it gives CASSYSYLREEAFF.

This clone was counted only a few times. The J gene is TRBJ1-2, the V gene TRBV7-9; the D gene is possibly TRBD1 (5 bases). The CDR3 runs to 15 residues. V was pared by 5 bases and J by 0 bases, with 13 bases between. CDR1 SEHNR and CDR2 FQNEAQ come from the germline V gene (reference sequence). CDR3 nucleotide sequence: TGTGCCAGCAGCCAAATGACAGTCACTAACTATGGCTACACCTTC. It translates to CASSQMTVTNYGYTF.

V and J are TRBV6-6 and TRBJ1-3, with TRBD1 matching over 8 bases. The CDR3 is 14 amino acids. Germline V gene sequence: CDR1 MNHNY, CDR2 SVGAGI (reference sequence). The J segment lost 3 bases and the V segment lost 10 bases, leaving 8 bases of the junction unmatched. DNA of the CDR3: TGTGCCATCCTCGACGGGACAGGTGGAAACACCATATATTTT. This sequence encodes CAILDGTGGNTIYF.

The chain is built from TRBV6-6 and TRBJ2-1; the match to TRBD2 covers 13 bases. This CDR3 is built from 16 residues. The germline gives CDR1 MNHNY, CDR2 SVGAGI (reference sequence). Trimming at V came to 6 bases and at J to 9 bases, leaving 11 bases not matched to a gene. The CDR3 is CASSPLGTSGKSEQFF. The CDR3 DNA follows: TGTGCCAGCAGCCCGCTTGGGACTAGCGGGAAGTCTGAGCAGTTCTTC.

This clone was picked up one time. The chain uses TRBV28 and TRBJ1-1, with 9 bases fitting TRBD1. The CDR3 extends over 17 amino acids. Germline V gives CDR1 MDHEN, CDR2 SYDVKM. The V gene end was trimmed by 4 bases and the J gene end by 1 base; junction bases not matched to a gene: 10. DNA of the CDR3: TGTGCCAGCAGTTCCGCCGGGACAGGGAGACGGAACACTGAAGCTTTCTTT. Amino acid sequence: CASSSAGTGRRNTEAFF.